Listed here are 3 T cell receptor beta chains from one sample, sequenced in a study of blood T cell repertoires in COVID-19. TCRdb keeps only in-frame clones here, not all; method: immunoSEQ multiplex PCR. The table includes some 70,000 clones, 80% to 90% detected once. The specimen sequenced was peripheral blood. The receptors stem from a young man with acute or convalescent COVID-19.

The chain links TRBV18 to TRBJ2-2; TRBD1 is a possible D gene (6 bases). The germline V and J ends were trimmed by 6 bases and 0 bases, with 14 bases remaining between them. The CDR3 sequence is 16 residues long. Germline lookup yields CDR1 KGHSH and CDR2 LQKENI. The CDR3 here is CASSPGQLANTGELFF. The CDR3 DNA follows: TGTGCCAGCTCGCCGGGACAACTCGCGAACACCGGGGAGCTGTTTTTT.

The rearrangement joins TRBV30 to TRBJ1-2; 9 positions match TRBD1. The V gene end was trimmed by 5 bases and the J gene end by 6 bases; junction bases not matched to a gene: 16. This CDR3 is 16 amino acids long. CDR1 and CDR2 from the germline V gene are GTSNPN and SVGIG (reference sequence). CDR3 bases: TGTGCCTGGGCCAGGGACAGGGTTTTGGGCCCTAATGGCTACACCTTC. The encoded protein is CAWARDRVLGPNGYTF.

V is TRBV5-4 and J is TRBJ1-5; 7 nucleotides line up with TRBD1. Unmatched junction bases numbered 8, after V lost 4 bases and J lost 4 bases. The CDR3 has 15 amino acids. Germline V CDR1 and CDR2: SGHNT, YYREEE (reference sequence). The CDR3 region is CASSVGGTVNQPQHF. CDR3 nucleotide sequence: TGTGCCAGCAGCGTGGGAGGGACAGTGAATCAGCCCCAGCATTTT.